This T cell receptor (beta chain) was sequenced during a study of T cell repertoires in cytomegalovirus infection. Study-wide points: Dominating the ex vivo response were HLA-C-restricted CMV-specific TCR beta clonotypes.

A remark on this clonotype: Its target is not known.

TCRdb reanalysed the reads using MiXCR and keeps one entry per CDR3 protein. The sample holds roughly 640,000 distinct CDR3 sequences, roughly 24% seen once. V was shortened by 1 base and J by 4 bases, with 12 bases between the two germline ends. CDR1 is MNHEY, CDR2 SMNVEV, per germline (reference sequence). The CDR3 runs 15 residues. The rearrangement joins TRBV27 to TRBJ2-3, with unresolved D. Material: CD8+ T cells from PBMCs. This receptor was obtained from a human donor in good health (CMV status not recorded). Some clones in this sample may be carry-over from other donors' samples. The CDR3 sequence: CASSLWKRQADTQYF. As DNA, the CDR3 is TGTGCCAGCAGTTTATGGAAGCGACAAGCAGATACGCAGTATTTT.